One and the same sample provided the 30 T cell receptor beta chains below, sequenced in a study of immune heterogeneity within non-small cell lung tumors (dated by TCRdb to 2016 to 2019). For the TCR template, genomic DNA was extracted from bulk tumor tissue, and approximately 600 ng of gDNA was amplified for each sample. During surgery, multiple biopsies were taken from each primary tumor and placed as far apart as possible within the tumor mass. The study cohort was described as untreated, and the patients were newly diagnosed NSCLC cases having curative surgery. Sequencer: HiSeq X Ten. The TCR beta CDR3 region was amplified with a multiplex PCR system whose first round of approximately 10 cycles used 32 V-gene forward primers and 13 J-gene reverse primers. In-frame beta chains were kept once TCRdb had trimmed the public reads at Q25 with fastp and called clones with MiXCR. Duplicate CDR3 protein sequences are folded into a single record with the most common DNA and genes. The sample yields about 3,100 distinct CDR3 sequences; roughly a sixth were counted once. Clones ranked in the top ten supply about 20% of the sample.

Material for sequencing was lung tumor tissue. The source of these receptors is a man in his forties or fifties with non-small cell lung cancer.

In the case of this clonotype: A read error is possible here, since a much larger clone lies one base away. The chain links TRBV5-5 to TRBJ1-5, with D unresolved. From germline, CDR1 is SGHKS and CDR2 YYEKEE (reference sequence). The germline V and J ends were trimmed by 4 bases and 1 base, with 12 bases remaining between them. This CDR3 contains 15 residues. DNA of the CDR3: TGTGCCAGCAGCCCGCTTACGGACAGCAATCAGCCCCAGCATTTT. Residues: CASSPLTDSNQPQHF.

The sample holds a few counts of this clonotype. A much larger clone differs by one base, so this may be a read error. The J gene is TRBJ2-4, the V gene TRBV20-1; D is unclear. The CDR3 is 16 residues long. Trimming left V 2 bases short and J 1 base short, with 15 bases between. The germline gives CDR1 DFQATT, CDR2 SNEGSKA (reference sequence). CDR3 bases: TGCAGTGCTAGACAGGTGGGGAATAAGGCCAAAAACATTCAGTACTTC. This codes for CSARQVGNKAKNIQYF.

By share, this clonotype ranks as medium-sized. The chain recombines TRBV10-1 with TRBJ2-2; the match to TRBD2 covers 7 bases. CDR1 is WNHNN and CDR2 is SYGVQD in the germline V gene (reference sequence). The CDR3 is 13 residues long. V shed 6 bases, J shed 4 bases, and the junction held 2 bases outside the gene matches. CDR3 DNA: TGCGCCAGCAGCAGGACTAGCACCGGGGAGCTGTTTTTT. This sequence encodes CASSRTSTGELFF.

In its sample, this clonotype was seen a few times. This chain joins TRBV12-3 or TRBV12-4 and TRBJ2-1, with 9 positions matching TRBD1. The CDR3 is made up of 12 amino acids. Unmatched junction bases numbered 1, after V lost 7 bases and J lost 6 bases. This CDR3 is CASMTGGNEQFF. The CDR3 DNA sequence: TGTGCCAGCATGACAGGGGGCAATGAGCAGTTCTTC.

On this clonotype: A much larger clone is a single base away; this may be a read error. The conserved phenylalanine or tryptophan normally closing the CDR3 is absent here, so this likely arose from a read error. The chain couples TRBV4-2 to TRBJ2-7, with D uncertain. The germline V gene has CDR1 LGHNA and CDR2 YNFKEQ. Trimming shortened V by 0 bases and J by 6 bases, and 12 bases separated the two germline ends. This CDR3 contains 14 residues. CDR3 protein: CASSQEGSRPEQYL. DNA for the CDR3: TGTGCCAGCAGCCAAGAAGGCTCACGACCCGAGCAGTACTTA.

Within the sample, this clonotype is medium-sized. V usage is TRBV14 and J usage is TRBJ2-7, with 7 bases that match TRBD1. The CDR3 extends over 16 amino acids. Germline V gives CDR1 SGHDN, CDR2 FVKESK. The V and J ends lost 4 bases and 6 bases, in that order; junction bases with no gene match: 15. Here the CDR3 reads CASSPRQGTAPTEQYF. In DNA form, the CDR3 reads TGTGCCAGCAGCCCGAGACAGGGAACAGCCCCTACCGAGCAGTACTTC.

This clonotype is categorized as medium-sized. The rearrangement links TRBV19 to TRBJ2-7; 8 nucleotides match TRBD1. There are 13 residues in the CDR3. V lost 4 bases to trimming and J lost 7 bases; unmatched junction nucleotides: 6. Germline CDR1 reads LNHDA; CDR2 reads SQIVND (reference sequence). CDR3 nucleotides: TGTGCCAGTAGTAACCAGGGGGCGCGGGAGCAGTACTTC. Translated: CASSNQGAREQYF.

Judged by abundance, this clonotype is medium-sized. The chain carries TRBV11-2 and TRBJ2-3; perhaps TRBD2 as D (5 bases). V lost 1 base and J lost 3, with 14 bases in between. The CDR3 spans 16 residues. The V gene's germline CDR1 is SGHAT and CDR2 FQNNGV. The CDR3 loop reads CASSLGAWRLTDTQYF. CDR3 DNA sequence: TGTGCCAGCAGCTTAGGGGCCTGGAGGTTGACAGATACGCAGTATTTT.

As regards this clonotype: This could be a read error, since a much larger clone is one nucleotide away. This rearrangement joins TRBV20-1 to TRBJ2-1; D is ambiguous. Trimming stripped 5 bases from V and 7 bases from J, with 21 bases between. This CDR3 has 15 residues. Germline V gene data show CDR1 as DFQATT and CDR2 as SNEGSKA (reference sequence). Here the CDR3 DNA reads TGCAGTGCTGGCCACCCTACCTCGGGCATAAATGAGCAGTTCTTC. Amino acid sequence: CSAGHPTSGINEQFF.

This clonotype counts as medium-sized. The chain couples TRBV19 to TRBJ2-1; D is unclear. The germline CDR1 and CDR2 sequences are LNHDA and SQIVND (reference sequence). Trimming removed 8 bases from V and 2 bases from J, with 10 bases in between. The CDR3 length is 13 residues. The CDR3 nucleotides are TGTGCCAGTTCCCCGGATACCTACAATGAGCAGTTCTTC. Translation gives CASSPDTYNEQFF.

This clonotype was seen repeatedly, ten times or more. The CDR3 DNA is TGCAGCGTTGAAAGCGCAGCCTACGAGCAGTACTTC. Translation gives CSVESAAYEQYF. The rearrangement uses TRBV29-1 and TRBJ2-7; no reliable D call. Per the germline V gene, CDR1 is SQVTM and CDR2 is ANQGSEA. Deletions cut 2 bases from V and 2 bases from J, with 7 bases between. This CDR3 comprises 12 residues.

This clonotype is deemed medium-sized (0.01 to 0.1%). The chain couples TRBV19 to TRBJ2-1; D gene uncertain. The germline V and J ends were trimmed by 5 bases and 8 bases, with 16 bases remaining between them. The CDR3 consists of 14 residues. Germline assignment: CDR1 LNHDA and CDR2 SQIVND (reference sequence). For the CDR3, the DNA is TGTGCCAGTAGTCTCCGTGGCGTGGTCTATGAGCAGTTCTTC. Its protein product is CASSLRGVVYEQFF.

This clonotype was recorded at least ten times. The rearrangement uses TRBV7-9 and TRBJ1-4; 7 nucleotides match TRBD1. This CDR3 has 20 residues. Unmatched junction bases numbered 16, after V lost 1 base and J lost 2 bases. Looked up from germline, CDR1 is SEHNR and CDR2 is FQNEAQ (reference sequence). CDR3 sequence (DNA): TGTGCCAGCAGCTTAGGAGTGGGACCACAGGGGCTGCGCACTAATGAAAAACTGTTTTTT. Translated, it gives CASSLGVGPQGLRTNEKLFF.

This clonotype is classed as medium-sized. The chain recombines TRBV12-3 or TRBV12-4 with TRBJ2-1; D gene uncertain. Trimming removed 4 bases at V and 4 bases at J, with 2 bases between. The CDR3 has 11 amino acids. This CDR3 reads CASSYYNEQFF. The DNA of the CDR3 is TGTGCCAGCAGTTATTACAATGAGCAGTTCTTC.

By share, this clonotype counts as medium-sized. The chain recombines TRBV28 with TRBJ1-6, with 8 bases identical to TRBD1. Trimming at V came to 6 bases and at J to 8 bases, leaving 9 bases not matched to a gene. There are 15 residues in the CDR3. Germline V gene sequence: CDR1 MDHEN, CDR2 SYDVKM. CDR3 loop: CASRQSGTGDSPLHF. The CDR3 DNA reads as TGTGCCAGCAGACAGTCCGGGACAGGCGATTCACCCCTCCACTTT.

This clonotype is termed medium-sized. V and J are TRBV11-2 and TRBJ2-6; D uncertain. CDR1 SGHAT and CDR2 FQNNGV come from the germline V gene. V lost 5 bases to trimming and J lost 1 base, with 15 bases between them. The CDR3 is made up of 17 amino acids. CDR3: CASSTALGLSGANVLTF. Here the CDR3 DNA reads TGTGCCAGCAGCACTGCACTCGGCCTTTCTGGGGCCAACGTCCTGACTTTC.

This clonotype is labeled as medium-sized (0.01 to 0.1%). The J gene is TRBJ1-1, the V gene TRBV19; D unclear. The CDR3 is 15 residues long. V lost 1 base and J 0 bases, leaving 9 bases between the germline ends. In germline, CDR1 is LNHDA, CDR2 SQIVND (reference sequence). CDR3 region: CASSIAAGLNTEAFF. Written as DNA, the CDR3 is TGTGCCAGTAGTATAGCCGCGGGATTGAACACTGAAGCTTTCTTT.

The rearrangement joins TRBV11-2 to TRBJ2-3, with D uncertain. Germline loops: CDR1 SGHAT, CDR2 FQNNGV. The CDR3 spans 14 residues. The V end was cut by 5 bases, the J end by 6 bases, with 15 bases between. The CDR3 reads CASSPGSVGDTQYF. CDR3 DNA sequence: TGTGCCAGCAGCCCCGGAAGCGTAGGGGATACGCAGTATTTT.

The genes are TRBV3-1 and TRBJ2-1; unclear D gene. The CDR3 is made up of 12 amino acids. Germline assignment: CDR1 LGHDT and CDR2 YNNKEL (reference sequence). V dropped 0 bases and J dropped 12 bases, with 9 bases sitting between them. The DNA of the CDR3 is TGTGCCAGCAGCCAAGATGGGAACCGGCAGTTCTTC. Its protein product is CASSQDGNRQFF.

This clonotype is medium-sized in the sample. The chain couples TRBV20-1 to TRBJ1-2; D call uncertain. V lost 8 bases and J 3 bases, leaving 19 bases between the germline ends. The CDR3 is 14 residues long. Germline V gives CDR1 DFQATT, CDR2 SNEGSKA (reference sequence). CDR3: CSTPATTSHYGYTF. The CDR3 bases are TGCAGTACCCCCGCGACGACCAGCCACTATGGCTACACCTTC.

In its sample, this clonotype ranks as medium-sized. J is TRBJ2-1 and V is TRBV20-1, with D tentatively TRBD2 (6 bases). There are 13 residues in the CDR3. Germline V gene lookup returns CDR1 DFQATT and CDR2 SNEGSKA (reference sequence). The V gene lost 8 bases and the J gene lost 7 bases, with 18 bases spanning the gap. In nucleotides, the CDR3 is TGCAGTTACCCCCGGGACGGGAGAAATGAGCAGTTCTTC. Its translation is CSYPRDGRNEQFF.

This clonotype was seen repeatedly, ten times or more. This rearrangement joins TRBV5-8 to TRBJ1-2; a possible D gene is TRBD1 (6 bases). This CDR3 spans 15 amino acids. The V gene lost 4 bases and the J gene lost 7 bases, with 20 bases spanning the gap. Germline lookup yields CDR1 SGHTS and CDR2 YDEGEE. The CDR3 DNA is TGTGCCAGCAGCCCCGGACAGATCCTAGTCGGTGGCTACACCTTC. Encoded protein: CASSPGQILVGGYTF.

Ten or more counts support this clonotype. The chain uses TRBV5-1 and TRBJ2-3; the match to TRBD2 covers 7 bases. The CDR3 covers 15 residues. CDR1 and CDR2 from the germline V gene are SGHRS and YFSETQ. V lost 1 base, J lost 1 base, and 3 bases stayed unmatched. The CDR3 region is CASSLYAGGTDTQYF. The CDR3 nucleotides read TGCGCCAGCAGCTTGTACGCGGGGGGCACAGATACGCAGTATTTT.

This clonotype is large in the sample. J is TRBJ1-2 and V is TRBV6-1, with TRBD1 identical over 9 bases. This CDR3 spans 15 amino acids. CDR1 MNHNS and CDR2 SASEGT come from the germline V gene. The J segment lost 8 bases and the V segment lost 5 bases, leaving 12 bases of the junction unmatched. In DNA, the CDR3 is TGTGCCAGCAGTTATGGGACAGGGATCTCCGGCGGCTACACCTTC. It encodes CASSYGTGISGGYTF.

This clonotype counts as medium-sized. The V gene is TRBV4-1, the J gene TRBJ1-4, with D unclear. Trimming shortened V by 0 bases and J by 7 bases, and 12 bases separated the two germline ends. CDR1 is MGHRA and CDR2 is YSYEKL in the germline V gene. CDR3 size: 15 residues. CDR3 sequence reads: CASSQDWGLGEKLFF. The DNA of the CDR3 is TGCGCCAGCAGCCAAGATTGGGGATTGGGTGAAAAACTGTTTTTT.

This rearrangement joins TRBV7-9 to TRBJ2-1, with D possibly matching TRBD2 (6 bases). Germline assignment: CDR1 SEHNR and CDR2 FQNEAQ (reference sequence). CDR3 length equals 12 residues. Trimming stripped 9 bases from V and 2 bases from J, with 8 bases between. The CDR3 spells CAREGPYNEQFF. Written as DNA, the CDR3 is TGTGCCAGGGAGGGGCCCTACAATGAGCAGTTCTTC.

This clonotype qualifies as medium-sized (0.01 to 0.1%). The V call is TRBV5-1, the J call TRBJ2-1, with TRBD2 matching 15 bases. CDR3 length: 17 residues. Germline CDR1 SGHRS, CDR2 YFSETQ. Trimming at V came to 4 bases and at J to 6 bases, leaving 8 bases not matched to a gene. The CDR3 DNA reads TGCGCCAGCAGCAGGGGACTAGCGGGAGGCAAAACCAATGAGCAGTTCTTC. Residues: CASSRGLAGGKTNEQFF. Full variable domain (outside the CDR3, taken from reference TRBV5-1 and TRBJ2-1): KAGVTQTPRYLIKTRGQQVTLSCSPISGHRSVSWYQQTPGQGLQFLFEYFSETQRNKGNFPGRFSGRQFSNSRSEMNVSTLELGDSALYLCASSRGLAGGKTNEQFFGPGTRLTVL.

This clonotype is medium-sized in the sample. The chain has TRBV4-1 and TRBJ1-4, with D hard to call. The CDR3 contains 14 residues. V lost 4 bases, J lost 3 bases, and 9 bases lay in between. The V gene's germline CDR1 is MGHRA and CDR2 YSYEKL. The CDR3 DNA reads TGCGCCAGCAGCCCAACCGGTGCTAATGAAAAACTGTTTTTT. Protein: CASSPTGANEKLFF.

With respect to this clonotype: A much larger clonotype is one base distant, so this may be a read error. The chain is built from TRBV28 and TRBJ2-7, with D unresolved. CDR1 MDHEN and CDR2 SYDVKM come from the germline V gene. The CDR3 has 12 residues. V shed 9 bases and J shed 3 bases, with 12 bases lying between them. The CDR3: CARSPDHYEQYF. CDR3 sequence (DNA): TGTGCCAGAAGTCCCGACCACTACGAGCAGTACTTC.

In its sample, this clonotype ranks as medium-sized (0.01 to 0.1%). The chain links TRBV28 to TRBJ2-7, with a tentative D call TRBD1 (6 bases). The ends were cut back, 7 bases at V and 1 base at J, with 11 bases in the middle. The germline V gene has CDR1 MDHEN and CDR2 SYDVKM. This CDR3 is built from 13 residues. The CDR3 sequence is CASKGRGSYEQYF. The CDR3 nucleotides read TGTGCCAGCAAAGGAAGGGGGTCCTACGAGCAGTACTTC.